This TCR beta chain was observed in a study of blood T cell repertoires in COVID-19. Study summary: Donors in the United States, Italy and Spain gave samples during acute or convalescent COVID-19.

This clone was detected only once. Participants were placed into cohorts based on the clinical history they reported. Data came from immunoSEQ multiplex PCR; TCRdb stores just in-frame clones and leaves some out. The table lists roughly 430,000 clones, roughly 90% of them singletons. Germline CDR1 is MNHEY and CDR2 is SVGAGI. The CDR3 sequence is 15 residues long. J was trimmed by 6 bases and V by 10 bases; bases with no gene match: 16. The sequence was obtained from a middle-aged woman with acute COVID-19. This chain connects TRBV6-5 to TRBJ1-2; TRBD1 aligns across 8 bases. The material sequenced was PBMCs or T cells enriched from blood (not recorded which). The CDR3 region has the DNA TGTGCCACCAACTTCCAAATACAGGGGGTGAATGGCTACACCTTC. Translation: CATNFQIQGVNGYTF.